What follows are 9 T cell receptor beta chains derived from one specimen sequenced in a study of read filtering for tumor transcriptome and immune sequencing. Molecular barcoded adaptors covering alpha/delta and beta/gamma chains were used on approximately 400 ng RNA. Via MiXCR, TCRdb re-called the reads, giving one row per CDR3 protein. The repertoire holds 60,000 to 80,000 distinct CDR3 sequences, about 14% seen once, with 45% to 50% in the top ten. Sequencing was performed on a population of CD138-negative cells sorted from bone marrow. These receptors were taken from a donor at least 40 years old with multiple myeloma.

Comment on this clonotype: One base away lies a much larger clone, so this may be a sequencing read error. This CDR3 reads CASSLGLQTPPYEQYF. CDR3 nucleotide sequence: TGTGCCAGCAGCTTAGGACTCCAGACACCGCCCTACGAGCAGTACTTC. The V call is TRBV11-2, the J call TRBJ2-7; the D is unclear. Germline V gene data show CDR1 as SGHAT and CDR2 as FQNNGV. Deletions cut 1 base from V and 2 bases from J, with 15 bases between. The CDR3 sequence is 16 residues long.

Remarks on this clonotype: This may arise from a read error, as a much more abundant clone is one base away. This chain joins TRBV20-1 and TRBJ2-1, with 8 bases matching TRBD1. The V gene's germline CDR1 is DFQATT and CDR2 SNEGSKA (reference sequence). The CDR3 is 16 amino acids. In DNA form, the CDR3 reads TGCAGTGCTAGAGGGACAGGGCGAGGGATAAGCAATGAGCAGCTCTTC. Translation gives CSARGTGRGISNEQLF.

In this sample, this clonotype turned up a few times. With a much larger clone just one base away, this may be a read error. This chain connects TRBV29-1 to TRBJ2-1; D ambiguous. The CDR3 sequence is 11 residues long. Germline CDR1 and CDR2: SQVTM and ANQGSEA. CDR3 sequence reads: CSVHSYNKQFF. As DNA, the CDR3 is TGCAGCGTTCACAGCTACAATAAGCAGTTCTTC.

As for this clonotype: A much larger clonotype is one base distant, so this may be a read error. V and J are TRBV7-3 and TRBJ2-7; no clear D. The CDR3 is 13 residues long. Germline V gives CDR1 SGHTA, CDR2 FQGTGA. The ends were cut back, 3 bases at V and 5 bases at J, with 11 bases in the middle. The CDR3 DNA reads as TGTGCCAGCAGCTTCAGATGGTGCGACGAGCAGTACTTC. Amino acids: CASSFRWCDEQYF. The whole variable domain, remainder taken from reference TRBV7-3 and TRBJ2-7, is GAGVSQTPSNKVTEKGKYVELRCDPISGHTALYWYRQSLGQGPEFLIYFQGTGAADDSGLPNDRFFAVRPEGSVSTLKIQRTERGDSAVYLCASSFRWCDEQYFGPGTRLTVT.

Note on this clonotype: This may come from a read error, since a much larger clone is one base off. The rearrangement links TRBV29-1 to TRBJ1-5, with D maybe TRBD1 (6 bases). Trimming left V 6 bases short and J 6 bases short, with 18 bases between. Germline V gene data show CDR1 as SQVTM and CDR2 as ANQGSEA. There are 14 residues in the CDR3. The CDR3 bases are TGCAGCGTCCAGGAACAGAGGGGGGGTCAGCCCCAGCATTTT. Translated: CSVQEQRGGQPQHF.

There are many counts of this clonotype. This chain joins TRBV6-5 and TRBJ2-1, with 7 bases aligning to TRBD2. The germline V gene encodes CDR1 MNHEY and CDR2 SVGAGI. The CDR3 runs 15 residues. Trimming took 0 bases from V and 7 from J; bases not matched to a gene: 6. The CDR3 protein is CASSYSSQGGNEQFF. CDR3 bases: TGTGCCAGCAGTTACTCGAGCCAGGGAGGGAATGAGCAGTTCTTC.

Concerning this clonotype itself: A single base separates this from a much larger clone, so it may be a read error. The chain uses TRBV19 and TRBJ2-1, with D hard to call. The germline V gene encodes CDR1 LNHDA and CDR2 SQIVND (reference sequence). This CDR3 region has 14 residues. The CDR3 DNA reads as TGTGCCAGTACTTCCGGTGACTCCTACAATGGGCAGTTCTTC. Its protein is CASTSGDSYNGQFF.

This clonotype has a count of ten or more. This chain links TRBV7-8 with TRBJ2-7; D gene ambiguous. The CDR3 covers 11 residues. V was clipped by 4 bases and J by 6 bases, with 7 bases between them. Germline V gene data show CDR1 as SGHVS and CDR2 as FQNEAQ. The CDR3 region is CASSSDVEQYF. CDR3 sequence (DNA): TGTGCCAGCAGCTCGGACGTCGAGCAGTACTTC.

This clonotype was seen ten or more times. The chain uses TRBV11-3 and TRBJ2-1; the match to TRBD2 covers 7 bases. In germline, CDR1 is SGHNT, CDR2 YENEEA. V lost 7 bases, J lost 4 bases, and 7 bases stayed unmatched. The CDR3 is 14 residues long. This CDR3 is CASKRKRGYNEQFF. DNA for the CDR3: TGTGCCAGCAAGCGCAAGCGGGGATACAATGAGCAGTTCTTC.